Below are 26 T cell receptor beta chains sequenced from a single sample in a study of cytomegalovirus exposure and HLA in healthy donors. Both 60 Vbeta primers and 13 Jbeta primers went into the PCR. Using immunoSEQ multiplex PCR, the repertoire was profiled, and TCRdb retains in-frame clones only, with some absent. The sample holds approximately 210,000 clones. Sequencing input: PBMCs. The receptors derive from a woman under 40 in good health and CMV-seropositive.

The CDR3 is CASSYPGPSGVKTQYF. The CDR3 coding sequence is TGTGCCAGCAGTTACCCCGGGCCTAGCGGGGTGAAGACCCAGTACTTC. The J gene is TRBJ2-5, the V gene TRBV7-8; 9 bases are a match to TRBD2. This CDR3 is built from 16 residues. Losses at the gene ends were 6 bases for V and 6 bases for J; bases not matched to a gene: 14. Germline V gives CDR1 SGHVS, CDR2 FQNEAQ.

The V call is TRBV27, the J call TRBJ1-2; no clear D gene. This CDR3 spans 13 amino acids. From germline, CDR1 is MNHEY and CDR2 SMNVEV (reference sequence). V was shortened by 4 bases and J by 3 bases, with 9 bases between the two germline ends. CDR3 sequence: CASSSRLYYGYTF. The CDR3 DNA reads as TGTGCCAGCAGTTCGAGGTTATACTATGGCTACACCTTC.

The chain links TRBV29-1 to TRBJ2-1; 8 bases line up with TRBD2. Germline V gene sequence: CDR1 SQVTM, CDR2 ANQGSEA. V trimming: 8 bases; J trimming: 3 bases; junction bases outside the gene matches: 9. The CDR3 runs to 14 residues. The DNA for the CDR3 is TGCAGCAGTAGCGGGAAGTCGATCTACAATGAGCAGTTCTTC. It codes for CSSSGKSIYNEQFF.

The rearrangement uses TRBV7-9 and TRBJ2-7; TRBD1 might be the D (5 bases). V was trimmed by 7 bases and J by 4 bases, leaving 8 bases between them. This CDR3 comprises 11 residues. Germline CDR1 reads SEHNR; CDR2 reads FQNEAQ (reference sequence). The CDR3 nucleotides read TGTGCCAGCATGACAGCTTACGAGCAGTACTTC. This translates into CASMTAYEQYF.

The rearrangement links TRBV2 to TRBJ2-7, with 7 bases that match TRBD1. The CDR3 consists of 13 residues. The trim removed 6 bases at V and 1 base at J, leaving 3 bases unmatched. Germline-derived CDR1 and CDR2 are SNHLY and FYNNEI. The CDR3 DNA sequence: TGTGCCAGCAGATACAGGGGTTCCTACGAGCAGTACTTC. The encoded protein is CASRYRGSYEQYF.

The genes are TRBV19 and TRBJ1-5, with a possible D match to TRBD1 (6 bases). CDR3 length equals 17 residues. Trimming shortened V by 7 bases and J by 4 bases, and 23 bases separated the two germline ends. Germline V gene data show CDR1 as LNHDA and CDR2 as SQIVND (reference sequence). The CDR3 loop reads CASNEMMGTTKNQPQHF. The CDR3 nucleotides read TGTGCCAGTAACGAAATGATGGGGACAACTAAAAATCAGCCCCAGCATTTT.

The CDR3 region is CASSATLGQYNSPLHF. The CDR3 nucleotides read TGTGCCAGCAGTGCGACCTTGGGACAGTATAATTCACCCCTCCACTTT. The V gene is TRBV25-1, the J gene TRBJ1-6, with 7 nucleotides matching TRBD1. Germline CDR1 is MGHDK and CDR2 is SYGVNS. This CDR3 region has 16 residues. The V segment lost 4 bases and the J segment 4 bases; nucleotides outside the gene matches: 7. The variable domain in full, with the rest retrieved from reference TRBV25-1 and TRBJ1-6, is EADIYQTPRYLVIGTGKKITLECSQTMGHDKMYWYQQDPGMELHLIHYSYGVNSTEKGDLSSESTVSRIRTEHFPLTLESARPSHTSQYLCASSATLGQYNSPLHFGNGTRLTVT.

The V call is TRBV7-2, the J call TRBJ2-1; no reliable D call. The CDR3 runs 16 residues. V was shortened by 1 base and J by 4 bases, with 14 bases between the two germline ends. Germline V gene lookup returns CDR1 SGHTA and CDR2 FQGNSA. The CDR3 sequence is CASSLGLPDFYNEQFF. The DNA for the CDR3 is TGTGCCAGCAGCTTAGGGCTTCCCGACTTTTACAATGAGCAGTTCTTC.

This chain uses TRBV10-3 with TRBJ1-2; 9 nucleotides align to TRBD1. With 7 bases clipped from V and 1 base from J, the junction kept 10 bases outside the gene matches. Germline V gene data show CDR1 as ENHRY and CDR2 as SYGVKD. The CDR3 is made up of 16 amino acids. CDR3 amino acids: CAITPGQGGGNYGYTF. CDR3 in DNA: TGTGCCATCACGCCGGGACAGGGCGGGGGTAACTATGGCTACACCTTC.

The chain carries TRBV14 and TRBJ2-1; 10 nucleotides align to TRBD2. The germline V gene encodes CDR1 SGHDN and CDR2 FVKESK. The CDR3 has 17 residues. V gave up 4 bases and J gave up 8 bases; unmatched junction bases: 14. The CDR3 nucleotides are TGTGCCAGCAGCCTGGGTCGGGAGCAGCGGGAGGGGTATGAGCAGTTCTTC. Its protein is CASSLGREQREGYEQFF.

The V call is TRBV2, the J call TRBJ1-1; D remains ambiguous. Germline loops: CDR1 SNHLY, CDR2 FYNNEI. The CDR3 extends over 12 amino acids. V dropped 7 bases and J dropped 3 bases, with 9 bases sitting between them. CDR3 sequence reads: CASTNFDTEAFF. DNA of the CDR3: TGTGCCAGCACTAACTTCGACACTGAAGCTTTCTTT.

To note about this clone: Its ends do not fully match the called genes, so a read error is possible. This chain joins TRBV5-4 and TRBJ1-2; D is undetermined. Germline-derived CDR1 and CDR2 are SGHNT and YYREEE (reference sequence). The CDR3 length is 13 residues. CDR3 protein: CASSLAIYGGIAF. DNA of the CDR3: TGTGCCAGCAGCTTGGCCATATATGGCGGAATTGCCTTC.

The gene calls are TRBV5-4 and TRBJ1-1; tentative D call: TRBD1 (5 bases). Trimming left V 0 bases short and J 1 base short, with 7 bases between. CDR1 SGHNT and CDR2 YYREEE come from the germline V gene (reference sequence). The CDR3 runs 14 residues. CDR3 bases: TGTGCCAGCAGCTTGGATCAGGGGAACACTGAAGCTTTCTTT. It specifies CASSLDQGNTEAFF.

This chain links TRBV4-3 with TRBJ2-1; D is unclear. The V gene's germline CDR1 is LGHNA and CDR2 YSLEER. V lost 3 bases, J lost 9 bases, and 6 bases lay in between. The CDR3 length is 11 residues. CDR3 in DNA: TGCGCCAGCAGCCAGTCGGGTGAGCAGTTCTTC. This encodes CASSQSGEQFF.

The chain joins TRBV6-5 to TRBJ2-2; TRBD2 is a possible D gene (7 bases). The germline V gene encodes CDR1 MNHEY and CDR2 SVGAGI. The CDR3 contains 14 residues. V was trimmed by 7 bases and J by 6 bases, leaving 15 bases between them. CDR3 loop: CASIGGGRPGELFF. In DNA form, the CDR3 reads TGTGCCAGCATAGGGGGGGGACGTCCCGGGGAGCTGTTTTTT.

With respect to this clone: Other DNA variants within this sample encode the same CDR3. The chain couples TRBV27 to TRBJ2-2; 11 positions match TRBD2. J lost 6 bases, V lost 5 bases, and 2 bases had no gene match. Germline CDR1 reads MNHEY; CDR2 reads SMNVEV (reference sequence). The CDR3 sequence is 14 residues long. In DNA, the CDR3 is TGTGCCAGCAGTCTACTAGCGGGGGCCGGGGAGCTGTTTTTT. This gives the protein CASSLLAGAGELFF.

V and J are TRBV7-2 and TRBJ2-1, with TRBD1 identical over 7 bases. The CDR3 has 16 amino acids. Trimming at V came to 2 bases and at J to 4 bases, leaving 8 bases not matched to a gene. Germline CDR1 is SGHTA and CDR2 is FQGNSA. The CDR3 nucleotides are TGTGCCAGCAGCTTATACGGGACAGATTATTACAATGAGCAGTTCTTC. Its protein is CASSLYGTDYYNEQFF.

The chain is built from TRBV5-8 and TRBJ2-1; TRBD2 agrees at 12 bases. After removal of 0 bases from V and 0 bases from J, the junction contained 4 bases not matched to a gene. Germline CDR1 SGHTS, CDR2 YDEGEE. CDR3 size: 18 residues. The CDR3 sequence: CASSLELAGGFSYNEQFF. For the CDR3, the DNA is TGTGCCAGCAGCTTGGAACTAGCGGGAGGATTCTCCTACAATGAGCAGTTCTTC.

The chain couples TRBV5-4 to TRBJ2-1; D not resolved. The germline V and J ends were trimmed by 0 bases and 5 bases, with 6 bases remaining between them. The CDR3 consists of 13 residues. CDR1 and CDR2 from the germline V gene are SGHNT and YYREEE (reference sequence). The CDR3 DNA sequence: TGTGCCAGCAGCTTGGACAGAAACAATGAGCAGTTCTTC. Protein sequence: CASSLDRNNEQFF. Filled out from reference TRBV5-4 and TRBJ2-1, the complete variable domain reads ETGVTQSPTHLIKTRGQQVTLRCSSQSGHNTVSWYQQALGQGPQFIFQYYREEENGRGNFPPRFSGLQFPNYSSELNVNALELDDSALYLCASSLDRNNEQFFGPGTRLTVL.

The chain uses TRBV6-1 and TRBJ1-1, with a possible D match to TRBD1 (5 bases). Trimming pared 3 bases from V and 5 bases from J, leaving 16 bases between. Germline CDR1 is MNHNS and CDR2 is SASEGT. The CDR3 contains 15 residues. The CDR3 DNA is TGTGCCAGCAGTGAGGGGACTGCGGGTAAGACTGAAGCTTTCTTT. Translation gives CASSEGTAGKTEAFF.

This sequence joins TRBV11-2 and TRBJ2-6, with TRBD1 matching 7 bases. Trimming removed 5 bases from V and 1 base from J; junction bases left unmatched: 8. Germline values: CDR1 SGHAT, CDR2 FQNNGV. This CDR3 has 17 residues. CDR3 amino acids: CASSPFGTVSGANVLTF. The CDR3 nucleotides read TGTGCCAGCAGCCCCTTCGGGACAGTTTCTGGGGCCAACGTCCTGACTTTC.

This rearrangement joins TRBV7-9 to TRBJ1-2; the match to TRBD1 covers 7 bases. The CDR3 has 14 amino acids. Germline CDR1 SEHNR, CDR2 FQNEAQ (reference sequence). V shed 0 bases, J shed 5 bases, and the junction held 3 bases outside the gene matches. The CDR3 loop is CASSLAGQLYGYTF. CDR3 bases: TGTGCCAGCAGCTTAGCGGGACAGCTATATGGCTACACCTTC.

The V call is TRBV19, the J call TRBJ1-2; 8 bases are shared with TRBD1. Germline CDR1 reads LNHDA; CDR2 reads SQIVND (reference sequence). The CDR3 runs 14 residues. V was pared by 6 bases and J by 2 bases, with 5 bases of the junction left unmatched. CDR3 DNA sequence: TGTGCCAGTAGGAACAGGGGGTTGAACTATGGCTACACCTTC. Translation: CASRNRGLNYGYTF.

The J gene is TRBJ2-7, the V gene TRBV27; 7 bases map to TRBD1. V lost 6 bases, J lost 3 bases, and 8 bases stayed unmatched. Germline CDR1 and CDR2: MNHEY and SMNVEV (reference sequence). CDR3 length: 14 residues. The CDR3 region is CASSLQGHRYEQYF. CDR3 nucleotides: TGTGCCAGCAGCCTACAGGGGCATCGCTACGAGCAGTACTTC.

The gene calls are TRBV7-2 and TRBJ1-1; perhaps TRBD1 as D (5 bases). Trimming took off 2 bases at V and 4 bases at J, with 11 bases between the two ends. The CDR3 is made up of 14 amino acids. CDR1 and CDR2 (germline): SGHTA, FQGNSA. Here the CDR3 DNA reads TGTGCCAGCAGCTTAATGGGGCTTGGCACTGAAGCTTTCTTT. This encodes CASSLMGLGTEAFF.

The chain uses TRBV4-1 and TRBJ2-2; 9 bases fit TRBD1. V trimming: 0 bases; J trimming: 4 bases; junction bases outside the gene matches: 0. Germline V CDR1 and CDR2: MGHRA, YSYEKL. The CDR3 is made up of 15 amino acids. The CDR3 is CASSQEDRGTGELFF. CDR3 sequence (DNA): TGCGCCAGCAGCCAAGAGGACAGGGGCACCGGGGAGCTGTTTTTT.